This TCR beta chain derives from a study of T cell responses to AZD1222 COVID-19 vaccine. Libraries were prepared by immunoSEQ multiplex PCR; TCRdb keeps only in-frame clonotypes and omits some of them. This sample has around 160,000 clones, with around four fifths found just once. Germline CDR1 reads KGHSH; CDR2 reads LQKENI. V was shortened by 0 bases and J by 9 bases, with 9 bases between the two germline ends. The CDR3 loop spans 13 amino acids. This sequence joins TRBV18 and TRBJ2-1; possible D gene TRBD1, 5 bases. Source: peripheral blood, taken on day 0 of MenACWY control vaccination. The receptor was isolated from an adult in good health. The CDR3 protein is CASSPPIQGEQFF. The DNA for the CDR3 is TGTGCCAGCTCACCACCTATTCAGGGTGAGCAGTTCTTC.